Described below is a single T cell receptor (beta chain) sequence and its context. The sample originates from a study of blood T cell repertoires in COVID-19. Study-level information: The United States, Italy and Spain were the sources of the acute and convalescent COVID-19 samples. From T cells, B-cell-depleted T cells, or PBMCs came the material, which was cDNA or gDNA.

V gave up 5 bases and J gave up 5 bases; unmatched junction bases: 8. The CDR3 sequence is 14 residues long. Germline V CDR1 and CDR2: LNHDA, SQIVND (reference sequence). Original handling: Reference gene primer amplification in the assay estimated nucleated cell counts. Generated by immunoSEQ multiplex PCR, the TCRdb table keeps only in-frame clones and is missing some. That table gives V, J and clone size, and the DNA gave D and trimming. The sample lists over 85,000 clones; around 88% were seen once. V gene TRBV19 combines with J gene TRBJ2-7, with 8 bases matching TRBD1. Material: peripheral blood. This TCR was sampled from a woman aged 80 or older with acute or convalescent COVID-19. Here the CDR3 DNA reads TGTGCCAGTAGTTCCCCGGACAGGGTAAACGAGCAGTACTTC. As protein: CASSSPDRVNEQYF.